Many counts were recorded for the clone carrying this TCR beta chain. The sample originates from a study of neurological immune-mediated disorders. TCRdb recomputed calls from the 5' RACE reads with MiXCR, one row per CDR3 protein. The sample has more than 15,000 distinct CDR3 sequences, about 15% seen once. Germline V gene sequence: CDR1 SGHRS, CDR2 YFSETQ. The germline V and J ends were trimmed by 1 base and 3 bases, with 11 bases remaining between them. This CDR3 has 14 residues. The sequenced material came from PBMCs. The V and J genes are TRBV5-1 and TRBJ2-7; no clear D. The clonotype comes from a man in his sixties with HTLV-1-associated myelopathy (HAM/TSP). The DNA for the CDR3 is TGCGCCAGCAGCTTGCATCTGGCCCTCTACGAGCAGTACTTC. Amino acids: CASSLHLALYEQYF.